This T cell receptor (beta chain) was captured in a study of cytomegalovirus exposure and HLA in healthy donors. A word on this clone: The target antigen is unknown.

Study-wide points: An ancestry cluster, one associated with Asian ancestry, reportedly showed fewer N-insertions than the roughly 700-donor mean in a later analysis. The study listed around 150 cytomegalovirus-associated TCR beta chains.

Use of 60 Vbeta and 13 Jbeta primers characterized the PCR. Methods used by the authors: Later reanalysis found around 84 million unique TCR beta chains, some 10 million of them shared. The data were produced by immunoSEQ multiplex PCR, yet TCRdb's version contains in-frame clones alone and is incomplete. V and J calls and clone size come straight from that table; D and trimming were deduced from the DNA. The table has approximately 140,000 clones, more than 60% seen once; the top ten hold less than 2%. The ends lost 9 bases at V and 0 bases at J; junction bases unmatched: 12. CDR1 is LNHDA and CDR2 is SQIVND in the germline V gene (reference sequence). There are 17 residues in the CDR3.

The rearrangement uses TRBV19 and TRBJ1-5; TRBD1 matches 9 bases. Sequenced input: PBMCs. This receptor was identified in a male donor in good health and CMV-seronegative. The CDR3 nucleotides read TGTGCCAGATCCCGGGACAGGGAACCTTATAGCAATCAGCCCCAGCATTTT. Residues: CARSRDREPYSNQPQHF.